The TCR beta chain described here comes from a study of blood T cells in healthy people across ages. Study-level findings and limits: Fewer expanded clones and more diversity marked long-lived versus aged donors.

This clonotype was picked up a small number of times. The antigen is not known. A second roughly 6 to 12 cycle PCR used barcoded and J-beta primers. One entry per CDR3 protein, called by TCRdb with MiXCR from the 5' RACE reads. The sample lists approximately 1,700,000 distinct CDR3 sequences, approximately 39% seen once, with under 25% in the top ten. Trimming cost V 7 bases and J 8 bases, with 12 bases left between them. Germline V gives CDR1 MNHNS, CDR2 SASEGT. CDR3 length equals 12 residues. The TCR comes from a human donor in good health. The sequencing sample was made of blood. The chain combines TRBV6-1 with TRBJ2-1, with D hard to call. As DNA, the CDR3 is TGTGCCAGCACCTTGAGGTACGATGAGCAGTTCTTC. As protein: CASTLRYDEQFF.